Each of the 26 T cell receptor beta chains below was sequenced from the same sample in a study of lymphopenia after photon versus proton radiotherapy. The method was immunoSEQ multiplex PCR; TCRdb's version includes in-frame clones alone and lacks a portion of them. The sample holds 35,000 to 40,000 clones; 85% to 90% are singletons and the top ten take 2.5% to 3.5%. The source was peripheral blood, collected from a patient treated with photon-based radiotherapy. The source of these receptors is a man aged 45-60 years with gastric cancer.

The chain uses TRBV7-9 and TRBJ1-5; 10 positions agree with TRBD1. The junction had 4 bases not matched to a gene; V was cut back by 1 base and J by 7 bases. The CDR3 loop spans 15 amino acids. In germline, CDR1 is SEHNR, CDR2 FQNEAQ (reference sequence). The CDR3 region has the DNA TGTGCCAGCAGCTTAGATGGGACAGGGGTACAGCCCCAGCATTTT. This encodes CASSLDGTGVQPQHF.

J is TRBJ1-2 and V is TRBV18; TRBD1 agrees at 10 bases. The J segment lost 8 bases and the V segment lost 6 bases, leaving 9 bases of the junction unmatched. The CDR3 spans 14 residues. From germline, CDR1 is KGHSH and CDR2 LQKENI. The CDR3 sequence: CASSPGTGERGYTF. The CDR3 nucleotides are TGTGCCAGCTCCCCCGGGACAGGGGAGAGAGGCTACACCTTC.

The rearrangement joins TRBV7-2 to TRBJ2-3, with D possibly matching TRBD2 (6 bases). Per the germline V gene, CDR1 is SGHTA and CDR2 is FQGNSA. The CDR3 runs 15 residues. V gave up 4 bases and J gave up 3 bases, with 14 bases separating them. CDR3 DNA sequence: TGTGCCAGCAGCTACAGGACTGGGGGGACAGATACGCAGTATTTT. Protein: CASSYRTGGTDTQYF. The full variable domain, in which reference TRBV7-2 and TRBJ2-3 provide the parts outside the CDR3, is GAGVSQSPSNKVTEKGKDVELRCDPISGHTALYWYRQSLGQGLEFLIYFQGNSAPDKSGLPSDRFSAERTGGSVSTLTIQRTQQEDSAVYLCASSYRTGGTDTQYFGPGTRLTVL.

This clone was recorded once. The V gene is TRBV28, the J gene TRBJ2-3, with a tentative D call TRBD1 (5 bases). Trimming shortened V by 0 bases and J by 0 bases, and 13 bases separated the two germline ends. CDR3 size: 17 residues. Germline CDR1 reads MDHEN; CDR2 reads SYDVKM. The CDR3 DNA follows: TGTGCCAGCAGTTTATGGGCGACAGCCTCTAGCACAGATACGCAGTATTTT. Protein product: CASSLWATASSTDTQYF.

CDR3 in amino acids: CASSPREVRDEQFF. As DNA, the CDR3 is TGTGCCAGCTCACCGCGGGAGGTTAGGGATGAGCAGTTCTTC. The gene calls are TRBV18 and TRBJ2-1, with 8 positions matching TRBD2. V lost 3 bases to trimming and J lost 8 bases; unmatched junction nucleotides: 6. The CDR3 runs 14 residues. Germline lookup yields CDR1 KGHSH and CDR2 LQKENI. Combining the CDR3 with reference TRBV18 and TRBJ2-1 gives the whole variable domain NAGVMQNPRHLVRRRGQEARLRCSPMKGHSHVYWYRQLPEEGLKFMVYLQKENIIDESGMPKERFSAEFPKEGPSILRIQQVVRGDSAAYFCASSPREVRDEQFFGPGTRLTVL.

The chain has TRBV18 and TRBJ2-5, with TRBD2 matching over 14 bases. The CDR3 spans 17 residues. Per the germline V gene, CDR1 is KGHSH and CDR2 is LQKENI. Germline trimming cut 6 bases from V and 4 bases from J; bases unmatched to any gene: 10. The DNA of the CDR3 is TGTGCCAGCTCCCTCGGACTAGCGGGAGGATGGGGAGAGACCCAGTACTTC. Translation: CASSLGLAGGWGETQYF.

The chain joins TRBV6-5 to TRBJ2-5, with 9 bases identical to TRBD1. V dropped 4 bases and J dropped 5; count of bases not matched to a gene: 2. Germline V gene data show CDR1 as MNHEY and CDR2 as SVGAGI. This CDR3 spans 13 amino acids. CDR3 sequence reads: CASSWDRVETQYF. Here the CDR3 DNA reads TGTGCCAGCAGTTGGGACAGGGTGGAGACCCAGTACTTC.

In this sample, this clone turned up a few times. The V and J genes are TRBV7-8 and TRBJ2-7, with a tentative D call TRBD2 (6 bases). CDR3 length: 14 residues. Germline-derived CDR1 and CDR2 are SGHVS and FQNEAQ. V lost 5 bases and J lost 6, with 17 bases in between. CDR3 nucleotide sequence: TGTGCCAGCAGCCCCCCGGGACTCCGGCCCGAGCAGTACTTC. This encodes CASSPPGLRPEQYF. The whole variable domain, remainder taken from reference TRBV7-8 and TRBJ2-7, is GAGVSQSPRYKVAKRGQDVALRCDPISGHVSLFWYQQALGQGPEFLTYFQNEAQLDKSGLPSDRFFAERPEGSVSTLKIQRTQQEDSAVYLCASSPPGLRPEQYFGPGTRLTVT.

The chain links TRBV28 to TRBJ2-7; the D is unclear. V gave up 6 bases and J gave up 0 bases, with 12 bases separating them. CDR3 length: 14 amino acids. Germline V gene data show CDR1 as MDHEN and CDR2 as SYDVKM. CDR3 coding DNA: TGTGCCAGCAGCCTGGACCCTTCCTCCTACGAGCAGTACTTC. Its translation: CASSLDPSSYEQYF.

The J gene is TRBJ1-2, the V gene TRBV6-5; D perhaps matches TRBD1 (5 bases). The germline CDR1 and CDR2 sequences are MNHEY and SVGAGI. V was shortened by 7 bases and J by 4 bases, with 16 bases between the two germline ends. The CDR3 runs 14 residues. The CDR3: CASTMGDSTYGYTF. The CDR3 coding sequence is TGTGCCAGCACCATGGGGGATTCTACCTATGGCTACACCTTC.

The chain recombines TRBV5-5 with TRBJ2-7; D gene unclear. The CDR3 has 16 residues. Germline CDR1 reads SGHKS; CDR2 reads YYEKEE (reference sequence). V was shortened by 0 bases and J by 0 bases, with 13 bases between the two germline ends. CDR3 loop: CASSLALTATSYEQYF. CDR3 coding DNA: TGTGCCAGCAGCTTGGCGCTCACAGCTACCTCCTACGAGCAGTACTTC.

The V call is TRBV2, the J call TRBJ2-2; the D is unclear. Trimming took off 6 bases at V and 1 base at J, with 9 bases between the two ends. This CDR3 comprises 14 residues. The V gene's germline CDR1 is SNHLY and CDR2 FYNNEI. CDR3 sequence: CASRRAENTGELFF. The CDR3 DNA reads TGTGCCAGCAGAAGGGCTGAGAACACCGGGGAGCTGTTTTTT. The variable domain in full, completed from reference TRBV2 and TRBJ2-2, reads EPEVTQTPSHQVTQMGQEVILRCVPISNHLYFYWYRQILGQKVEFLVSFYNNEISEKSEIFDDQFSVERPDGSNFTLKIRSTKLEDSAMYFCASRRAENTGELFFGEGSRLTVL.

This clone appeared a single time. This chain links TRBV4-1 with TRBJ1-5; D remains ambiguous. Deletions cut 0 bases from V and 0 bases from J, with 9 bases between. This CDR3 contains 16 residues. Germline assignment: CDR1 MGHRA and CDR2 YSYEKL. The CDR3 spells CASSQDHPLSNQPQHF. The CDR3, as DNA: TGCGCCAGCAGCCAAGATCACCCCCTTAGCAATCAGCCCCAGCATTTT.

This chain uses TRBV18 with TRBJ2-4; no reliable D call. Trimming left V 6 bases short and J 0 bases short, with 12 bases between. The CDR3 is made up of 15 amino acids. Germline V gene sequence: CDR1 KGHSH, CDR2 LQKENI. The CDR3 loop is CASSRQNLAKNIQYF. The DNA for the CDR3 is TGTGCCAGCTCTCGACAAAATCTAGCCAAAAACATTCAGTACTTC.

The J gene is TRBJ2-1, the V gene TRBV10-3; 8 bases map to TRBD2. The CDR3 is 14 amino acids. Unmatched junction bases numbered 10, after V lost 10 bases and J lost 5 bases. The germline CDR1 and CDR2 sequences are ENHRY and SYGVKD. This CDR3 reads CATALLAENNEQFF. CDR3 nucleotides: TGTGCCACCGCTTTACTAGCGGAAAACAATGAGCAGTTCTTC.

V and J are TRBV7-9 and TRBJ2-1; 12 nucleotides agree with TRBD2. Per the germline V gene, CDR1 is SEHNR and CDR2 is FQNEAQ (reference sequence). The CDR3 spans 16 residues. Trimming cost V 5 bases and J 8 bases; bases outside gene matches: 10. The CDR3 coding sequence is TGTGCCAGCAGCCCCCGACTAGCGGGAGATCTCGATGAGCAGTTCTTC. Encoded protein: CASSPRLAGDLDEQFF.

The J gene is TRBJ2-1, the V gene TRBV7-6; D is perhaps TRBD1 or TRBD2 (6 bases each). The CDR3 spans 13 residues. The germline V gene encodes CDR1 SGHVS and CDR2 FNYEAQ. V lost 8 bases to trimming and J lost 7 bases, with 15 bases between them. CDR3 sequence reads: CASGGGAGNEQFF. The CDR3 DNA follows: TGTGCCAGCGGAGGGGGAGCGGGTAATGAGCAGTTCTTC.

The chain uses TRBV7-9 and TRBJ2-5; 8 bases agree with TRBD1. V lost 4 bases and J lost 2; bases outside the gene matches: 6. Per germline, CDR1 SEHNR and CDR2 FQNEAQ (reference sequence). The CDR3 is 15 residues long. The DNA of the CDR3 is TGTGCCAGCAGCTGGGGTCGGACAGGGCAAGAGACCCAGTACTTC. The encoded protein is CASSWGRTGQETQYF.

The CDR3 sequence is CASSKHPGQGNQPQHF. The CDR3 DNA follows: TGTGCCAGTAGTAAGCATCCGGGACAGGGGAATCAGCCCCAGCATTTT. J is TRBJ1-5 and V is TRBV19, with TRBD1 identical over 10 bases. The CDR3 runs 16 residues. The germline CDR1 and CDR2 sequences are LNHDA and SQIVND (reference sequence). V shed 4 bases and J 4 bases; nucleotides not matched to a gene: 7. Variable domain in full (rest from reference TRBV19 and TRBJ1-5): DGGITQSPKYLFRKEGQNVTLSCEQNLNHDAMYWYRQDPGQGLRLIYYSQIVNDFQKGDIAEGYSVSREKKESFPLTVTSAQKNPTAFYLCASSKHPGQGNQPQHFGDGTRLSIL.

The chain has TRBV5-1 and TRBJ1-5; possible D gene TRBD1, 6 bases. CDR1 and CDR2 from the germline V gene are SGHRS and YFSETQ. CDR3 size: 15 residues. Between the trimmed V and J ends, which lost 0 bases and 4 bases, there was a span of 11 bases. CDR3 protein: CASSLEGTSNQPQHF. In DNA form, the CDR3 reads TGCGCCAGCAGCTTGGAAGGGACATCTAATCAGCCCCAGCATTTT. Filled out from reference TRBV5-1 and TRBJ1-5, the complete variable domain reads KAGVTQTPRYLIKTRGQQVTLSCSPISGHRSVSWYQQTPGQGLQFLFEYFSETQRNKGNFPGRFSGRQFSNSRSEMNVSTLELGDSALYLCASSLEGTSNQPQHFGDGTRLSIL.

This clone was observed once. The DNA of the CDR3 is TGTGCCAGCTCACCGGGGGCAGAACCTGGAAACACCATATATTTT. This translates into CASSPGAEPGNTIYF. This chain uses TRBV18 with TRBJ1-3; D perhaps matches TRBD1 (6 bases). Per the germline V gene, CDR1 is KGHSH and CDR2 is LQKENI. This CDR3 spans 15 amino acids. V was pared by 3 bases and J by 2 bases, with 11 bases between. The full variable domain, with the rest looked up from reference TRBV18 and TRBJ1-3, is NAGVMQNPRHLVRRRGQEARLRCSPMKGHSHVYWYRQLPEEGLKFMVYLQKENIIDESGMPKERFSAEFPKEGPSILRIQQVVRGDSAAYFCASSPGAEPGNTIYFGEGSWLTVV.

The chain carries TRBV29-1 and TRBJ2-3; no clear D gene. The CDR3 is 16 amino acids. The V and J ends lost 1 base and 0 bases respectively, with 14 bases between them. Germline-derived CDR1 and CDR2 are SQVTM and ANQGSEA. CDR3 region: CSVEGPGRDSTDTQYF. The CDR3 DNA reads TGCAGCGTTGAAGGTCCGGGTCGCGATAGCACAGATACGCAGTATTTT.

The chain uses TRBV4-2 and TRBJ1-3; TRBD1 matches 8 bases. This CDR3 is 17 amino acids long. The V gene end was trimmed by 1 base and the J gene end by 0 bases; junction bases not matched to a gene: 5. CDR1 LGHNA and CDR2 YNFKEQ come from the germline V gene. CDR3 bases: TGTGCCAGCAGCCAAGGGGCAGGGGGCCTCTCTGGAAACACCATATATTTT. Amino acid sequence: CASSQGAGGLSGNTIYF.

CDR3 DNA sequence: TGTGCCAGCAGTGAAGAGACGTACTCCTATAATTCACCCCTCCACTTT. This gives the protein CASSEETYSYNSPLHF. The V gene is TRBV6-1, the J gene TRBJ1-6, with D uncertain. CDR1 and CDR2 from the germline V gene are MNHNS and SASEGT. Trimming pared 1 base from V and 0 bases from J, leaving 7 bases between. The CDR3 length is 16 residues.

The J gene is TRBJ1-3, the V gene TRBV4-3; D is unclear. Germline V gives CDR1 LGHNA, CDR2 YSLEER. This CDR3 has 15 amino acids. V lost 0 bases and J lost 0, with 6 bases in between. CDR3 in DNA: TGCGCCAGCAGCCAAGATCGCAACTCTGGAAACACCATATATTTT. Translation gives CASSQDRNSGNTIYF.

The chain carries TRBV10-1 and TRBJ2-3, with TRBD2 matching over 13 bases. The CDR3 runs to 17 residues. J gave up 5 bases and V 3 bases, and 8 bases lay outside the gene matches. CDR1 WNHNN and CDR2 SYGVQD come from the germline V gene (reference sequence). CDR3 protein: CASSDEGLAGVEDTQYF. CDR3 sequence (DNA): TGCGCCAGCAGTGATGAAGGACTAGCGGGAGTGGAAGATACGCAGTATTTT.